The TCR beta chain described here comes from a study of shared clonotypes between healthy human individuals. Study overall: Donors had three CD4 naive, three CD4 memory, two CD8 naive and one CD8 memory plate apiece.

Sequenced by immunoSEQ multiplex PCR; TCRdb stores in-frame clones only, minus some. This repertoire shows under 2,000,000 clones, over 85% found once; its top ten account for approximately 1.2%. CDR3 length: 12 amino acids. The germline V gene has CDR1 SGHDT and CDR2 YYEEEE. The ends were cut back, 7 bases at V and 1 base at J, with 8 bases in the middle. Only CD45RO-negative cells positively selected for CCR7 counted as naive CD8 cells, so terminally differentiated effector memory CD45RA+ cells were excluded. This chain joins TRBV5-6 and TRBJ1-1, with D unclear. The sample comprised naive CD8+ T cells sorted from blood. The receptor comes from a man younger than 35 in good health. CDR3 in amino acids: CASAQKNTEAFF. The CDR3 nucleotides are TGTGCCAGCGCGCAGAAGAACACTGAAGCTTTCTTT.